These 25 T cell receptor beta chains were all obtained from the same sample, sequenced in a study of blood T cell repertoires in COVID-19. Assay: immunoSEQ multiplex PCR; the TCRdb copy retains only in-frame clones and omits some. This sample has 150,000 or so clones, with 75% to 90% found just once. The sequenced material came from peripheral blood. Receptors originate from a human donor with acute or convalescent COVID-19. The donor label of this sample is uncertain.

V usage is TRBV19 and J usage is TRBJ1-5; TRBD1 aligns across 9 bases. Per the germline V gene, CDR1 is LNHDA and CDR2 is SQIVND (reference sequence). The CDR3 extends over 20 amino acids. J gave up 9 bases and V 4 bases, and 25 bases lay outside the gene matches. The CDR3 protein is CASSSVTGGRLAPRRPPQHF. In DNA form, the CDR3 reads TGTGCCAGTAGTAGTGTGACAGGGGGAAGGTTAGCCCCTCGGAGGCCGCCCCAGCATTTT.

The genes are TRBV9 and TRBJ1-2; no reliable D call. V was trimmed by 2 bases and J by 7 bases, leaving 12 bases between them. CDR3 length: 13 residues. Germline V gene sequence: CDR1 SGDLS, CDR2 YYNGEE. CDR3 region: CASSVDIAGGYTF. The CDR3 region has the DNA TGTGCCAGCAGCGTTGATATTGCGGGTGGCTACACCTTC.

This sequence joins TRBV7-3 and TRBJ2-7, with 8 bases that match TRBD1. V dropped 2 bases and J dropped 9; count of bases not matched to a gene: 18. The germline V gene has CDR1 SGHTA and CDR2 FQGTGA. This CDR3 contains 17 residues. CDR3 bases: TGTGCCAGCAGCTTAGACGGGATCCGCGACAGGGGTTTAGGGCAGTACTTC. This codes for CASSLDGIRDRGLGQYF.

This chain joins TRBV6-6 and TRBJ2-7; D perhaps matches TRBD1 (6 bases). Germline CDR1 MNHNY, CDR2 SVGAGI (reference sequence). The CDR3 spans 12 residues. The V gene lost 4 bases and the J gene lost 4 bases, with 8 bases spanning the gap. For the CDR3, the DNA is TGTGCCAGCAGTTCCACAGGGTACGAGCAGTACTTC. This codes for CASSSTGYEQYF.

The chain has TRBV28 and TRBJ1-1, with TRBD1 matching over 8 bases. V lost 5 bases to trimming and J lost 1 base; unmatched junction nucleotides: 6. The CDR3 has 15 amino acids. The germline gives CDR1 MDHEN, CDR2 SYDVKM. The CDR3 is CASSRRTGRNTEAFF. In DNA, the CDR3 is TGTGCCAGCAGTAGAAGGACAGGGAGGAACACTGAAGCTTTCTTT.

The chain employs TRBV25-1 and TRBJ1-1; D gene unclear. The V and J ends lost 3 bases and 10 bases respectively, with 15 bases between them. CDR3 size: 13 residues. Germline CDR1 MGHDK, CDR2 SYGVNS. CDR3 bases: TGTGCCAGCAGTGAGTTTAGTCGAGGTTCAGCTTTCTTT. Protein product: CASSEFSRGSAFF.

This chain connects TRBV6-5 to TRBJ2-7; no firm D call. The CDR3 consists of 13 residues. V gave up 2 bases and J gave up 1 base, with 6 bases separating them. The germline gives CDR1 MNHEY, CDR2 SVGAGI. The CDR3, as DNA: TGTGCCAGCAGTTACACGAGTTCCTACGAGCAGTACTTC. Its protein product is CASSYTSSYEQYF.

This chain joins TRBV24-1 and TRBJ2-7; D gene unclear. Germline V gene data show CDR1 as KGHDR and CDR2 as SFDVKD. CDR3 size: 14 residues. The V end lost 3 bases, the J end lost 2 bases, and 10 bases lay between the germline ends. CDR3 amino acids: CATSDLDTPYEQYF. For the CDR3, the DNA is TGTGCCACCAGTGATCTTGACACCCCCTACGAGCAGTACTTC.

The V call is TRBV24-1, the J call TRBJ2-2; TRBD2 agrees at 11 bases. The CDR3 runs to 17 residues. Trimming cost V 3 bases and J 2 bases; bases outside gene matches: 4. Germline values: CDR1 KGHDR, CDR2 SFDVKD. The DNA of the CDR3 is TGTGCCACCAGTGATCCCCTAGCGGGGGGTAACACCGGGGAGCTGTTTTTT. Translating gives CATSDPLAGGNTGELFF.

The chain uses TRBV19 and TRBJ1-2; 7 nucleotides agree with TRBD1. Looked up from germline, CDR1 is LNHDA and CDR2 is SQIVND (reference sequence). This CDR3 has 16 amino acids. Trimming removed 3 bases from V and 0 bases from J; junction bases left unmatched: 7. The CDR3 loop is CASSIAGTASNYGYTF. CDR3 DNA: TGTGCCAGTAGTATCGCTGGGACAGCGTCTAACTATGGCTACACCTTC.

The J gene is TRBJ1-1, the V gene TRBV10-2; 7 positions agree with TRBD1. The length of the CDR3 is 15 residues. V was clipped by 4 bases and J by 0 bases; unmatched bases: 5. Looked up from germline, CDR1 is WSHSY and CDR2 is SAAADI. The CDR3 is CASSGAGGMNTEAFF. The DNA for the CDR3 is TGCGCCAGCAGTGGGGCAGGGGGGATGAACACTGAAGCTTTCTTT.

This clone showed up many times. DNA of the CDR3: TGTGCCACCAGTGATCCCCGACAGGGAGCCCTCAATCAGCCCCAGCATTTT. This translates into CATSDPRQGALNQPQHF. This chain uses TRBV24-1 with TRBJ1-5, with 7 bases aligning to TRBD1. CDR3 size: 17 residues. Germline CDR1 reads KGHDR; CDR2 reads SFDVKD. V dropped 3 bases and J dropped 3; count of bases not matched to a gene: 10.

The chain employs TRBV6-5 and TRBJ1-1, with D possibly matching TRBD1 (6 bases). CDR1 is MNHEY and CDR2 is SVGAGI in the germline V gene. This CDR3 comprises 14 residues. V dropped 5 bases and J dropped 5 bases, with 15 bases sitting between them. The CDR3 is CASSNNRVVTEAFF. In DNA form, the CDR3 reads TGTGCCAGCAGTAATAACAGGGTGGTAACTGAAGCTTTCTTT.

V and J are TRBV7-2 and TRBJ2-7; perhaps TRBD2 as D (5 bases). Trimming pared 5 bases from V and 4 bases from J, leaving 15 bases between. The CDR3 is made up of 14 amino acids. Germline-derived CDR1 and CDR2 are SGHTA and FQGNSA. CDR3 DNA: TGTGCCAGCAGCCGGACTCGGGTTGAGTACGAGCAGTACTTC. Translated: CASSRTRVEYEQYF.

The chain recombines TRBV28 with TRBJ1-1; TRBD1 aligns across 9 bases. From germline, CDR1 is MDHEN and CDR2 SYDVKM. This CDR3 has 16 amino acids. V trimming: 8 bases; J trimming: 4 bases; junction bases outside the gene matches: 14. The CDR3 nucleotides are TGTGCCAGCTTTCCCCGGGACAGGGTTTTTGGCACTGAAGCTTTCTTT. It encodes CASFPRDRVFGTEAFF. The variable domain in full, with the rest retrieved from reference TRBV28 and TRBJ1-1, is DVKVTQSSRYLVKRTGEKVFLECVQDMDHENMFWYRQDPGLGLRLIYFSYDVKMKEKGDIPEGYSVSREKKERFSLILESASTNQTSMYLCASFPRDRVFGTEAFFGQGTRLTVV.

The chain uses TRBV4-2 and TRBJ1-6, with D perhaps TRBD1 (5 bases). The CDR3 extends over 17 amino acids. In germline, CDR1 is LGHNA, CDR2 YNFKEQ. The ends were cut back, 1 base at V and 7 bases at J, with 17 bases in the middle. The CDR3 reads CASSQVSGGVRNSPLHF. DNA for the CDR3: TGTGCCAGCAGCCAAGTATCTGGAGGGGTACGGAATTCACCCCTCCACTTT.

The chain joins TRBV29-1 to TRBJ1-2; 7 nucleotides align to TRBD1. CDR3 size: 14 residues. Germline trimming cut 7 bases from V and 8 bases from J; bases unmatched to any gene: 16. Looked up from germline, CDR1 is SQVTM and CDR2 is ANQGSEA. The chain's CDR3 is CSAPPSGQGGGYTF. In DNA form, the CDR3 reads TGCAGCGCCCCCCCCTCGGGGCAGGGGGGCGGCTACACCTTC.

This clone was recorded once. This rearrangement joins TRBV5-1 to TRBJ2-3, with 10 bases aligning to TRBD2. CDR1 is SGHRS and CDR2 is YFSETQ in the germline V gene. CDR3 length: 15 amino acids. V was pared by 3 bases and J by 3 bases, with 4 bases of the junction left unmatched. CDR3 DNA: TGCGCCAGCAGCTCGTTAGCGGGGGGAACAGATACGCAGTATTTT. Translating gives CASSSLAGGTDTQYF. The full variable domain, rest sourced from reference TRBV5-1 and TRBJ2-3, is KAGVTQTPRYLIKTRGQQVTLSCSPISGHRSVSWYQQTPGQGLQFLFEYFSETQRNKGNFPGRFSGRQFSNSRSEMNVSTLELGDSALYLCASSSLAGGTDTQYFGPGTRLTVL.

The chain's CDR3 is CASSFGDRDETQYF. CDR3 DNA sequence: TGTGCCAGCAGCTTTGGGGACAGGGATGAGACCCAGTACTTC. The V and J genes are TRBV7-3 and TRBJ2-5; 9 nucleotides line up with TRBD1. The J segment lost 5 bases and the V segment lost 3 bases, leaving 4 bases of the junction unmatched. CDR1 is SGHTA and CDR2 is FQGTGA in the germline V gene. The CDR3 covers 14 residues.

This rearrangement joins TRBV4-2 to TRBJ1-5, with TRBD1 matching 10 bases. CDR3 length equals 15 residues. Trimming cost V 3 bases and J 5 bases; bases outside gene matches: 4. Germline CDR1 LGHNA, CDR2 YNFKEQ. This CDR3 reads CASSQGQGTYQPQHF. The CDR3 nucleotides are TGTGCCAGCAGCCAGGGACAGGGGACGTATCAGCCCCAGCATTTT.

This chain links TRBV6-1 with TRBJ1-4; D is perhaps TRBD1 (5 bases). The CDR3 spans 17 residues. V gave up 2 bases and J gave up 7 bases, with 20 bases separating them. Germline V CDR1 and CDR2: MNHNS, SASEGT. The CDR3 loop reads CASSEPFSAAGGEKLFF. The DNA for the CDR3 is TGTGCCAGCAGTGAACCTTTTAGCGCAGCCGGGGGTGAAAAACTGTTTTTT.

This clone came up a few times. The chain combines TRBV5-4 with TRBJ2-3; D possibly corresponds to TRBD2 (6 bases). CDR1 is SGHNT, CDR2 YYREEE, per germline (reference sequence). Trimming stripped 1 base from V and 0 bases from J, with 15 bases between. The CDR3 is made up of 17 amino acids. CDR3 in amino acids: CASSLYAGSSSTDTQYF. DNA for the CDR3: TGTGCCAGCAGCTTGTACGCGGGGTCATCTAGCACAGATACGCAGTATTTT. The full variable domain, with the rest looked up from reference TRBV5-4 and TRBJ2-3, is ETGVTQSPTHLIKTRGQQVTLRCSSQSGHNTVSWYQQALGQGPQFIFQYYREEENGRGNFPPRFSGLQFPNYSSELNVNALELDDSALYLCASSLYAGSSSTDTQYFGPGTRLTVL.

The chain uses TRBV11-3 and TRBJ2-7; 9 bases are a match to TRBD1. Germline trimming cut 3 bases from V and 2 bases from J; bases unmatched to any gene: 5. The germline gives CDR1 SGHNT, CDR2 YENEEA. The CDR3 has 15 amino acids. CDR3 nucleotide sequence: TGTGCCAGCAGCTTCCAACAGGGGGCCCCCTACGAGCAGTACTTC. It yields the protein CASSFQQGAPYEQYF.

In its sample, this clone was seen a few times. The V gene is TRBV9, the J gene TRBJ1-6; TRBD1 matches at 7 bases. This CDR3 has 17 amino acids. Germline V gene lookup returns CDR1 SGDLS and CDR2 YYNGEE. V shed 0 bases, J shed 7 bases, and the junction held 10 bases outside the gene matches. CDR3 sequence (DNA): TGTGCCAGCAGCGTAGGCTCCACGACAGGGACGAATTCACCCCTCCACTTT. Its protein product is CASSVGSTTGTNSPLHF. The full variable domain, rest sourced from reference TRBV9 and TRBJ1-6, is DSGVTQTPKHLITATGQRVTLRCSPRSGDLSVYWYQQSLDQGLQFLIQYYNGEERAKGNILERFSAQQFPDLHSELNLSSLELGDSALYFCASSVGSTTGTNSPLHFGNGTRLTVT.

The chain carries TRBV19 and TRBJ1-1; TRBD1 agrees at 9 bases. The CDR3 runs 14 residues. From germline, CDR1 is LNHDA and CDR2 SQIVND (reference sequence). V trimming: 3 bases; J trimming: 11 bases; junction bases outside the gene matches: 10. The CDR3 protein is CASSMPDRGSGAFF. The CDR3 DNA sequence: TGTGCCAGTAGTATGCCGGACAGGGGTTCGGGTGCTTTCTTT.